This T cell receptor (beta chain) was identified during a study of CD8+ T cells in alopecia areata listed by TCRdb under 2018. General notes on the study: Treated patients were enrolled in an open-label pilot trial of oral tofacitinib at 5 to 10 mg twice daily for moderate-to-severe alopecia areata. Disease severity in treated patients was measured with the SALT score, which quantifies the percentage of affected scalp surface area. Biopsies were taken from tofacitinib-treated patients at baseline and again at 4 and 24 weeks into treatment, and several of those patients also had a later scalp biopsy. The study used high-throughput TCRbeta sequencing to examine T cell clonal expansion in alopecia areata, in both the C3H/HeJ mouse model and human patients. TCRbeta CDR3 regions were amplified by immunoSEQ multiplex PCR using 35 Vbeta forward and 13 Jbeta reverse primers. RNA came from the PAXgene miRNA kit for fixed scalp, the miRNeasy kit for PBMCs, and the RNeasy kit for mouse skin. Scalp clonality was compared among normal scalp (n=4), patchy alopecia areata scalp (n=8), and alopecia totalis/universalis scalp (n=8). Human TCRbeta sequencing covered scalp tissue and sorted CD4+ and CD8+ peripheral blood T cells from patchy and totalis/universalis alopecia areata patients and healthy controls. Tofacitinib was given for 6 to 18 months, followed by 6 months of follow-up off drug to assess delayed response and recurrence. The study at large found these results: Because the treated cohort was small and had just a single nonresponder, larger studies are needed to establish links between baseline CD8+ expansion and response. Lesional scalp, especially in alopecia totalis/universalis, showed higher clonality and more expanded CD8+ clones than normal scalp, suggesting antigenic drive. Many expanded lesional clones persisted in scalp and blood during tofacitinib treatment, which may partly explain relapse after stopping treatment. Tofacitinib significantly lowered scalp clonality and the number of expanded CD8+ clones among the top 100 scalp clones. Resident alphabeta T cells in normal human skin are also sequenced, complicating scalp TCR repertoire analysis, unlike mouse skin dominated by gammadelta T cells. Shared TCR sequences between patients were less evident than in mice, which may be partly attributable to HLA diversity in the patient population.

Reading the label with the study, this specimen's treatment or condition is: oral pan-JAK inhibitor, 5-10 mg twice daily. Peripheral blood and lesional scalp punch biopsies were obtained from patients with alopecia areata. PBMCs were isolated by density centrifugation and stained for CD3, CD4 and CD8, and CD4+ and CD8+ T cells were sorted on a FACSAria. The library was made by the immunoSEQ multiplex PCR assay. To provide template for TCR sequencing, every sample had RNA extracted and reverse transcribed into cDNA. SuperScript III was used for first-strand cDNA synthesis, primed with a 2:1 mix of oligo-dT and random hexamers. A synthetic immune receptor repertoire was used to measure amplification bias, and any remaining bias was corrected computationally. In the original analysis: After raw reads were preprocessed to remove errors, the CDR3 was defined following IMGT conventions as running from the conserved cysteine to phenylalanine. To get clonality, Shannon entropy was normalized by log2 of the number of productive unique TCRs and the result was subtracted from 1. CD4 or CD8 identity of scalp clones was inferred by cross-referencing scalp TCRbeta sequences with sorted blood CD4 and CD8 repertoires. TCRdb took this table from immuneACCESS and kept in-frame rearrangements with V and J called. Such tables lack part of the clones; where checked against another copy, unresolved V genes explain under half of the gap, and the rest is unexplained. The V and J calls and clone size are taken from that table; D and trimming were inferred from the DNA. Counted in this sample were about 260,000 clones; 50% to 75% of them appeared once. The ten largest clones take up 0.93% of the sample.

The sample holds a few counts of this clone. There is no known antigen for this receptor. No base-level quality is on record; no much larger clone is a single base apart. Based on the germline V gene, the CDR1 and CDR2 sequences are SQVTM and ANQGSEA. After removal of 3 bases from V and 7 bases from J, the junction retains 4 bases not matched to a gene. The CDR3 numbers 12 residues from cysteine through phenylalanine. The read is trimmed to its CDR3 DNA, 36 bases read in frame from base 1. The source is a human donor with alopecia areata. The source was CD4+ T cells sorted from blood, collected around week 53, from a patient treated with tofacitinib. This sequence uses TRBV29-1 and TRBJ1-2, with 8 bases in between that match TRBD1. The CDR3 region: CSVDTGGRGYTF. The DNA reads as follows: TGCAGCGTTGATACAGGGGGACGTGGCTACACCTTC.